This T cell receptor (beta chain) is drawn from a study of radiotherapy plus CTLA-4 blockade in lung cancer. At the level of the study: Objective response was observed in roughly a sixth of patients, and disease control in 31%. The study, taken as a whole, reports: Early blood T cell clone dynamics, with interferon-beta, were reported to best predict response.

Here immunoSEQ multiplex PCR was the method, and the copy in TCRdb shows in-frame clones only, minus some. The sample gives 90,000 to 100,000 clones, approximately 74% of which show up once; about 3% is in the top ten. Each patient with chemo-refractory metastatic non-small-cell lung cancer was treated with focal radiation plus CTLA-4 blockade using ipilimumab. As regards this clone: The antigen remains unidentified.

Here the sequenced sample was peripheral blood, taken from a patient treated with radiotherapy plus ipilimumab. This receptor was obtained from a human donor with non-small cell lung cancer who had a partial response to radiotherapy plus ipilimumab. Some clones in this sample may be carry-over from other donors' samples.

The CDR3 nucleotides read TGCAGCGCCAGGAACACTGAAGCTTTCTTT. Its protein product is CSARNTEAFF. The chain employs TRBV29-1 and TRBJ1-1; D is uncertain. CDR1 is SQVTM, CDR2 ANQGSEA, per germline. The CDR3 is made up of 10 amino acids. Trimming shortened V by 7 bases and J by 1 base, and 4 bases separated the two germline ends.